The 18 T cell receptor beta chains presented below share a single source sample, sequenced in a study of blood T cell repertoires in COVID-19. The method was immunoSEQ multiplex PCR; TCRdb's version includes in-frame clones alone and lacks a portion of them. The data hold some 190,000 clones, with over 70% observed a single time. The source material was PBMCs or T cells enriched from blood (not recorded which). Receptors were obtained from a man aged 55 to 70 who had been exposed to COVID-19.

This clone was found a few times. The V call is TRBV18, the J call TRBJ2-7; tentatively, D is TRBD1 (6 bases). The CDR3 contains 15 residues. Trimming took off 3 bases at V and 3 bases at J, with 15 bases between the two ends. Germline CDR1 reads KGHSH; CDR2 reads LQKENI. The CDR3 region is CASSPYGQPNYEQYF. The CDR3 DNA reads TGTGCCAGCTCACCCTACGGACAGCCAAACTACGAGCAGTACTTC. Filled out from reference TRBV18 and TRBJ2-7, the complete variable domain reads NAGVMQNPRHLVRRRGQEARLRCSPMKGHSHVYWYRQLPEEGLKFMVYLQKENIIDESGMPKERFSAEFPKEGPSILRIQQVVRGDSAAYFCASSPYGQPNYEQYFGPGTRLTVT.

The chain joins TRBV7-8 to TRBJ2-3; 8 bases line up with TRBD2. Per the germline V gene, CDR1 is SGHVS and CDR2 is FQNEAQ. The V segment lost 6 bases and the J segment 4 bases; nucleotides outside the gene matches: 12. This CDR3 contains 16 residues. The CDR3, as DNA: TGTGCCAGCAGTATATACACTAGCGGAAGGTCAGATACGCAGTATTTT. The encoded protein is CASSIYTSGRSDTQYF.

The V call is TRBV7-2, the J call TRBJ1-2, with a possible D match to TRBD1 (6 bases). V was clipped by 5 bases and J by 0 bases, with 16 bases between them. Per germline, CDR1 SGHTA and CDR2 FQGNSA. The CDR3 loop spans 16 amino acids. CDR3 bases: TGTGCCAGCAGCCTGGGGGGGGCTAGTTCTAACTATGGCTACACCTTC. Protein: CASSLGGASSNYGYTF.

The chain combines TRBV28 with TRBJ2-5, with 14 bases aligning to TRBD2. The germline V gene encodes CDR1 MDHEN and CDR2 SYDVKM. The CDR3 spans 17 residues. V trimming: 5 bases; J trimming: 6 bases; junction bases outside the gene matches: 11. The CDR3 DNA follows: TGTGCCAGCAGTACCAGGACTAGCGGGAGGTGGTCGAAGACCCAGTACTTC. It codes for CASSTRTSGRWSKTQYF.

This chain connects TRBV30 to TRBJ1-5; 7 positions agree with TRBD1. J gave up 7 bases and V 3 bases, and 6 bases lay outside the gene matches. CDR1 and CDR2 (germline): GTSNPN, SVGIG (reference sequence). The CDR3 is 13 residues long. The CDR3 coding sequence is TGTGCCTGGAGAACCCAGGGGGAACAGCCCCAGCATTTT. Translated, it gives CAWRTQGEQPQHF.

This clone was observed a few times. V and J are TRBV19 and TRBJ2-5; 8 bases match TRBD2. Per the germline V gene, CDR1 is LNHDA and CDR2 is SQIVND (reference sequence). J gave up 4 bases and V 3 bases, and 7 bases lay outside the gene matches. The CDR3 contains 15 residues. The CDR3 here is CASSIPGGVGETQYF. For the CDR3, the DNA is TGTGCCAGTAGTATTCCCGGGGGGGTAGGAGAGACCCAGTACTTC.

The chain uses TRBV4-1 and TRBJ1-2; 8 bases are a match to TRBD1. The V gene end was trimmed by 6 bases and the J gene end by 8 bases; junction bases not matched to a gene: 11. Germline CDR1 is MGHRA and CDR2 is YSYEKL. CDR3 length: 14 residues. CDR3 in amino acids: CASSTQDRAYGYTF. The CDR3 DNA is TGCGCCAGCAGTACCCAGGACAGGGCGTACGGCTACACCTTC.

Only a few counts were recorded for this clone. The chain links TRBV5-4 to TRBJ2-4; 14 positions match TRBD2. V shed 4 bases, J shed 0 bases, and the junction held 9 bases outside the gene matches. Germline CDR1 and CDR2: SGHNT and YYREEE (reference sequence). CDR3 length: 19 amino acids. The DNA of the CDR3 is TGTGCCAGCAGCCCAGGGACTAGCGGGAGTGGGGTAGCCAAAAACATTCAGTACTTC. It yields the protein CASSPGTSGSGVAKNIQYF.

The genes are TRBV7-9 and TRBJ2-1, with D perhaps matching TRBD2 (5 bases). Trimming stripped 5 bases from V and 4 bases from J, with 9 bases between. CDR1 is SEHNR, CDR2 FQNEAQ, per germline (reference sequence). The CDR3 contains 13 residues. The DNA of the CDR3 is TGTGCCAGCAGCGAACTAGGGTACAATGAGCAGTTCTTC. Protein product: CASSELGYNEQFF. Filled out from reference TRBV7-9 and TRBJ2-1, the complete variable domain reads DTGVSQNPRHKITKRGQNVTFRCDPISEHNRLYWYRQTLGQGPEFLTYFQNEAQLEKSRLLSDRFSAERPKGSFSTLEIQRTEQGDSAMYLCASSELGYNEQFFGPGTRLTVL.

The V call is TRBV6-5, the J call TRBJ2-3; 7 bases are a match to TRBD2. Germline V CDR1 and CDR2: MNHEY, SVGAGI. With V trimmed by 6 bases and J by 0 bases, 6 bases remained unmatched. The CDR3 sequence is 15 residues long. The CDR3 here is CASSLLATSTDTQYF. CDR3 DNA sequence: TGTGCCAGCAGCTTACTAGCGACTAGCACAGATACGCAGTATTTT.

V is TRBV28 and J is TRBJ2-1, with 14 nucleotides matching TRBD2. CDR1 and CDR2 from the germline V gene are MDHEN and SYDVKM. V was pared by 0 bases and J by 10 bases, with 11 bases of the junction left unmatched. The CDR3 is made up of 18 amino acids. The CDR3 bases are TGTGCCAGCAGTTTATGGACTAGCGGGAGGGCCCATAGATTGGAGCAGTTCTTC. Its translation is CASSLWTSGRAHRLEQFF.

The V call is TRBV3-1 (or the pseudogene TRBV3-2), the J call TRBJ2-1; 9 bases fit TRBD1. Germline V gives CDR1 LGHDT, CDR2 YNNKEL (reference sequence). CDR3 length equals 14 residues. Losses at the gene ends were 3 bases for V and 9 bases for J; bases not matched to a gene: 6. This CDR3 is CASSQGTGRGEQFF. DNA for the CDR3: TGTGCCAGCAGCCAGGGGACAGGGCGCGGTGAGCAGTTCTTC.

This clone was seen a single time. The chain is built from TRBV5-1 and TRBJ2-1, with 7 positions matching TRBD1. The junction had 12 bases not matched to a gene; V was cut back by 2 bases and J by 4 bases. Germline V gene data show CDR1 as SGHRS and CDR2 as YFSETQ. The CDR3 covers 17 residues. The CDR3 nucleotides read TGCGCCAGCAGCTTCCGGGACAGCAACGATCGGTACAATGAGCAGTTCTTC. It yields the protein CASSFRDSNDRYNEQFF.

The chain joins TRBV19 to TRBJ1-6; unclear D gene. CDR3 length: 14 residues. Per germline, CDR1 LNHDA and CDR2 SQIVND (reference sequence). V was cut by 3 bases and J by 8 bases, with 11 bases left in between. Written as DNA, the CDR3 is TGTGCCAGTAGTATCACTCCCCGGGATTCACCCCTCCACTTT. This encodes CASSITPRDSPLHF. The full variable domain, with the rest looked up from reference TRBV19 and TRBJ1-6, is DGGITQSPKYLFRKEGQNVTLSCEQNLNHDAMYWYRQDPGQGLRLIYYSQIVNDFQKGDIAEGYSVSREKKESFPLTVTSAQKNPTAFYLCASSITPRDSPLHFGNGTRLTVT.

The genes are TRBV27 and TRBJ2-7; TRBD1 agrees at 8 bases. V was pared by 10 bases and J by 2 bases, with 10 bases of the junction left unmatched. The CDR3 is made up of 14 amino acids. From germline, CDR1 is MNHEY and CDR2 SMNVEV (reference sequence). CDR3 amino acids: CATRPGQVTYEQYF. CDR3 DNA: TGTGCCACCCGACCGGGACAGGTGACCTACGAGCAGTACTTC.

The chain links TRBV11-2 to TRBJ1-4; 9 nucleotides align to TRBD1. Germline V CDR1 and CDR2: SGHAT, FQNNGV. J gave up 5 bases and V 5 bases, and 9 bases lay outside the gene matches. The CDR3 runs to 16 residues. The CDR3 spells CASSAPSGTGNEKLFF. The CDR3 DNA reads TGTGCCAGCAGCGCCCCTTCCGGGACAGGGAATGAAAAACTGTTTTTT.

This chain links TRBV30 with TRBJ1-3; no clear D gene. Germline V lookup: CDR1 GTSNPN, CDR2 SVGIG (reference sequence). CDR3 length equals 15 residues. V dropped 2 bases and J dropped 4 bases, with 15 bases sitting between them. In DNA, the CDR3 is TGTGCCTGGAGTACCCGTGGCACGCCAGGAAACACCATATATTTT. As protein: CAWSTRGTPGNTIYF.

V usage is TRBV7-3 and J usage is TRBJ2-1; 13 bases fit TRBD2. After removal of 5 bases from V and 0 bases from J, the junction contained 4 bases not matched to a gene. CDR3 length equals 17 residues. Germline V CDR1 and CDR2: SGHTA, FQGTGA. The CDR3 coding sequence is TGTGCCAGCAGCCCCAGGACTAGCGGGAGCTCCTACAATGAGCAGTTCTTC. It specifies CASSPRTSGSSYNEQFF.